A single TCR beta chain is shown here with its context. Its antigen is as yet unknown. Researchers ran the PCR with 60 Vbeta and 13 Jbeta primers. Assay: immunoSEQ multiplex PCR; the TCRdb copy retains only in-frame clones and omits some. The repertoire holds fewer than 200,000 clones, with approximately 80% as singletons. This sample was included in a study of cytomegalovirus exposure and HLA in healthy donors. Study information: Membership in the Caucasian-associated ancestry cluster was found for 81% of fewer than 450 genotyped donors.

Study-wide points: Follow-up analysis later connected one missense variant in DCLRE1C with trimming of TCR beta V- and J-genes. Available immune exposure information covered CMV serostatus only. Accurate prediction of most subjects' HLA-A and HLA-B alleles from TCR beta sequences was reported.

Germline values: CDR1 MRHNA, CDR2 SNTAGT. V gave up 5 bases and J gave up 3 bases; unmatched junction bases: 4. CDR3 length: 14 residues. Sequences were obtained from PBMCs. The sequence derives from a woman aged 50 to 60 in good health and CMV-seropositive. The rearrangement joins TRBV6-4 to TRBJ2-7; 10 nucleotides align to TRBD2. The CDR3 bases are TGTGCCAGCAGTAGAGCGGGAGGGGACTACGAGCAGTACTTC. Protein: CASSRAGGDYEQYF.